This is a list of T cell receptor beta chains from one sample in a study of cytomegalovirus exposure and HLA in healthy donors. Clones were read by immunoSEQ multiplex PCR, and TCRdb kept only the in-frame ones, dropping some. This table holds roughly 300,000 clones, about nine tenths found once. Sample: PBMCs. The source is a man in his forties in good health and CMV-seropositive. CDR3s include the opening cysteine and the closing phenylalanine or tryptophan. The order of the fields is V gene, J gene, clone size, D gene, CDR3 protein, CDR3 DNA. A D gene is named only where the DNA matches it firmly. Clone size, where shown, is once, few, many, or a class for clones that have expanded.

TRBV7-2	TRBJ2-1	NA	NA	CASSFFGLGGNEQFF	TGTGCCAGCAGCTTTTTCGGGTTAGGAGGCAATGAGCAGTTCTTC
TRBV29-1	TRBJ2-7	NA	NA	CSVAGPKVSQGYEQYF	TGCAGCGTTGCGGGTCCCAAGGTCTCTCAGGGCTACGAGCAGTACTTC
TRBV19	TRBJ2-6	NA	TRBD2	CASSGGSGANVLTF	TGTGCCAGTTCGGGGGGCTCTGGGGCCAACGTCCTGACTTTC
TRBV7-3	TRBJ1-1	NA	TRBD1	CASSLDRVNTEAFF	TGTGCCAGCAGCTTAGACAGGGTTAACACTGAAGCTTTCTTT
TRBV30	TRBJ2-1	NA	TRBD2	CAWSGWREGNNEQFF	TGTGCCTGGAGTGGGTGGCGGGAGGGAAACAATGAGCAGTTCTTC
TRBV28	TRBJ2-7	NA	NA	CASTLGLAPLYEQYF	TGTGCCAGCACCCTCGGGCTAGCCCCCCTCTACGAGCAGTACTTC
TRBV28	TRBJ2-5	NA	TRBD2	CASSFVGGNQETQYF	TGTGCCAGCAGTTTCGTGGGAGGGAACCAAGAGACCCAGTACTTC
TRBV4-3	TRBJ2-7	NA	TRBD1	CASSQVGEQGPLHF	TGCGCCAGCAGCCAAGTAGGTGAACAGGGGCCTTTACACTTC
TRBV7-6	TRBJ2-1	NA	NA	CASTTRGYEIKDNEQFF	TGTGCCAGCACAACCCGGGGGTATGAGATAAAGGACAATGAGCAGTTCTTC
TRBV6-1	TRBJ1-2	NA	TRBD1	CASREGTGYYGYTF	TGTGCCAGCAGGGAGGGGACAGGTTATTATGGCTACACCTTC
TRBV4-1	TRBJ2-5	NA	NA	CASSHPRRTTQETQYF	TGCGCCAGCAGCCACCCGAGGAGAACCACACAAGAGACCCAGTACTTC
TRBV7-6	TRBJ2-7	NA	TRBD1	CASSPRTGVFLDEQYF	TGTGCCAGCAGCCCGCGGACAGGGGTCTTCTTAGACGAGCAGTACTTC
TRBV15	TRBJ2-5	NA	NA	CATSTLRGEDRETQYF	TGTGCCACCAGCACCCTGCGAGGGGAGGATCGAGAGACCCAGTACTTC
TRBV4-1	TRBJ2-3	NA	TRBD2	CASSRGLAGSGDTQYF	TGCGCCAGCAGCCGGGGGCTAGCGGGGTCCGGGGATACGCAGTATTTT
TRBV11-2	TRBJ2-5	NA	TRBD1	CASSIRQGPPSWTQYF	TGTGCCAGCAGCATCCGACAGGGACCGCCGTCGTGGACCCAGTACTTC
TRBV11-2	TRBJ1-5	NA	NA	CASSTQGLGDQPQHF	TGTGCCAGCAGCACCCAAGGGTTAGGGGATCAGCCCCAGCATTTT
TRBV19	TRBJ1-2	NA	TRBD1	CASRNRDSHLGYTF	TGTGCCAGTAGGAACCGGGACAGCCATCTTGGCTACACCTTC
TRBV5-1	TRBJ2-1	few	TRBD2	CASSLATRREIDNEQFF	TGCGCCAGCAGCTTGGCGACAAGGCGGGAGATAGACAATGAGCAGTTCTTC
TRBV4-2	TRBJ2-3	NA	TRBD2	CASSQEHGTSGYTDTQYF	TGTGCCAGCAGCCAAGAACACGGGACTAGCGGGTACACAGATACGCAGTATTTT
TRBV2	TRBJ2-2	NA	TRBD1	CASGERGQGNTGELFF	TGTGCCAGCGGGGAAAGGGGACAGGGGAACACCGGGGAGCTGTTTTTT
TRBV5-1	TRBJ2-1	few	TRBD2	CASSPLAGGRNEQFF	TGCGCCAGCAGCCCACTAGCGGGAGGGCGAAATGAGCAGTTCTTC
TRBV18	TRBJ2-2	NA	NA	CASSPPTGASATGELFF	TGTGCCAGCTCACCACCGACTGGAGCCTCCGCGACCGGGGAGCTGTTTTTT
TRBV9	TRBJ2-7	NA	TRBD1	CASSVAGTGGAGSEQYF	TGTGCCAGCAGCGTTGCCGGGACAGGGGGCGCAGGGAGCGAGCAGTACTTC
TRBV5-1	TRBJ1-1	NA	NA	CASSLVFRGNTEAFF	TGCGCCAGCAGCTTGGTATTCAGGGGGAACACTGAAGCTTTCTTT
TRBV7-9	TRBJ2-3	NA	TRBD2	CSSSLVIQLAASTDTQYF	TGTTCCAGCAGCCTGGTTATCCAACTAGCGGCTAGCACAGATACGCAGTATTTT
TRBV4-1	TRBJ1-1	NA	NA	CASRPREETNTEAFF	TGCGCCAGCAGGCCCCGGGAGGAGACGAACACTGAAGCTTTCTTT
TRBV14	TRBJ2-1	NA	TRBD2	CASSPGTSGKNEQFF	TGTGCCAGCAGCCCCGGGACTAGCGGGAAGAATGAGCAGTTCTTC
TRBV5-4	TRBJ2-2	NA	TRBD2	CASSEGGLAGELFF	TGTGCCAGCAGCGAGGGAGGGTTGGCCGGGGAGCTGTTTTTT
TRBV19	TRBJ1-1	once	NA	CASTLSMNTEAFF	TGTGCCAGTACTCTTAGTATGAACACTGAAGCTTTCTTT
TRBV7-8	TRBJ2-3	NA	NA	CASSLRPGGPGTQYF	TGTGCCAGCAGTTTAAGACCCGGCGGCCCCGGTACGCAGTATTTT
TRBV5-3	TRBJ1-5	NA	NA	CARSLVSFQGSNQPQHF	TGTGCCAGAAGCTTGGTGAGCTTTCAGGGTAGCAATCAGCCCCAGCATTTT
TRBV2	TRBJ2-7	few	NA	CASSELASVGEQYF	TGTGCCAGCAGTGAACTAGCGAGTGTCGGCGAGCAGTACTTC
TRBV4-3	TRBJ1-1	NA	NA	CASSQSSRNTEAFF	TGCGCCAGCAGCCAATCATCGCGGAACACTGAAGCTTTCTTT
TRBV19	TRBJ2-5	NA	NA	CASSITGLGETQYF	TGTGCCAGTAGTATTACAGGCCTTGGAGAGACCCAGTACTTC
TRBV29-1	TRBJ2-7	NA	NA	CSVERSYEQYF	TGCAGCGTTGAAAGGAGCTACGAGCAGTACTTC
TRBV4-2	TRBJ2-7	NA	NA	CASSNPDIPNEQYF	TGTGCCAGCAGCAACCCCGACATCCCAAACGAGCAGTACTTC
TRBV19	TRBJ2-5	NA	NA	CASSSGVGETQYF	TGTGCCAGTAGTTCGGGAGTTGGAGAGACCCAGTACTTC
TRBV10-3	TRBJ2-7	NA	TRBD2	CAMRLAGNSYEQYF	TGTGCCATGCGACTAGCGGGGAACTCCTACGAGCAGTACTTC
TRBV28	TRBJ2-1	NA	NA	CASSSLGGGADNEQFF	TGTGCCAGCAGTTCACTGGGTGGGGGCGCCGACAATGAGCAGTTCTTC
TRBV23-1	TRBJ2-2	NA	TRBD2	CASSQTVPGLADEMNTGELFF	TGCGCCAGCAGTCAAACGGTACCGGGACTAGCAGACGAAATGAACACCGGGGAGCTGTTTTTT
TRBV23-1	TRBJ1-1	NA	NA	CASSQSTGVSGTEAFF	TGCGCCAGCAGTCAATCAACCGGGGTATCGGGCACTGAAGCTTTCTTT
TRBV19	TRBJ2-4	NA	TRBD1	CASSIQTRQGNIQYF	TGTGCCAGTAGTATACAGACCCGACAGGGAAACATTCAGTACTTC
TRBV5-1	TRBJ1-2	once	TRBD1	CASSFGQAYYGYTF	TGCGCCAGCAGCTTTGGACAGGCGTACTATGGCTACACCTTC
TRBV4-3	TRBJ2-7	NA	TRBD2	CASSQDWEREYEQYF	TGCGCCAGCAGCCAAGATTGGGAGCGGGAGTACGAGCAGTACTTC
TRBV4-3	TRBJ2-1	NA	TRBD2	CASSQDRGLAGTLGNEQFF	TGCGCCAGCAGCCAAGACCGGGGACTAGCGGGTACTTTAGGCAATGAGCAGTTCTTC
TRBV11-3	TRBJ2-6	NA	NA	CASSFGSSGANVLTF	TGTGCCAGCAGCTTCGGGAGTTCTGGGGCCAACGTCCTGACTTTC